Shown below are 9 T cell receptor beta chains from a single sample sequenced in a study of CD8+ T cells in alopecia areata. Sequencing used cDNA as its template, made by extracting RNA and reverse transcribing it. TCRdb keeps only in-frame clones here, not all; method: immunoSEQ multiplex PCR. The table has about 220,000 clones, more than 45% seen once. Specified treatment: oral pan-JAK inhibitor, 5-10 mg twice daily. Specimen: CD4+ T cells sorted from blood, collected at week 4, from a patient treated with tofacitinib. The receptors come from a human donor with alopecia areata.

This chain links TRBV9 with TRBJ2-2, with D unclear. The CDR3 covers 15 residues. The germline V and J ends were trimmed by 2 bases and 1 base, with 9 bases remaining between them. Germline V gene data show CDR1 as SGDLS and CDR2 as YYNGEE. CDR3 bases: TGTGCCAGCAGCGTCCAAGGTCTGAACACCGGGGAGCTGTTTTTT. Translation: CASSVQGLNTGELFF.

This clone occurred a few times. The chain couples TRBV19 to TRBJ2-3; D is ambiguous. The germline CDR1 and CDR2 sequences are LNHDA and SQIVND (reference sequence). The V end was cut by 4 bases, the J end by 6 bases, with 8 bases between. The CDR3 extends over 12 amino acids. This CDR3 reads CASSRESDTQYF. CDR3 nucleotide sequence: TGTGCCAGTAGTAGGGAAAGTGATACGCAGTATTTT.

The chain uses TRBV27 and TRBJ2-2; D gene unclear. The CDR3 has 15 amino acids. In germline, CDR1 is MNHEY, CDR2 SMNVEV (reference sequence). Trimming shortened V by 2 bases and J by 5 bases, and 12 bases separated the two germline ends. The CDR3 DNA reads TGTGCCAGCAGTTTAAGATCGTTGGGGACCGGGGAGCTGTTTTTT. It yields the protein CASSLRSLGTGELFF.

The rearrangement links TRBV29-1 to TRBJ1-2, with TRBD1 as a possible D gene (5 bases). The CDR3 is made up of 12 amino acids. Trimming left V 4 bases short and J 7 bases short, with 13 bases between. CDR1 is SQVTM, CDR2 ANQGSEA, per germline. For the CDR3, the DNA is TGCAGCGTTGTAGGGCAGGGTAGTGGCTACACCTTC. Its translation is CSVVGQGSGYTF.

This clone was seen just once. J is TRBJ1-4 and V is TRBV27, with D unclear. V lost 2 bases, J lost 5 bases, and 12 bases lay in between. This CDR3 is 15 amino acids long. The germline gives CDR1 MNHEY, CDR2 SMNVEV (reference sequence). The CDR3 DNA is TGTGCCAGCAGTTTAAGTGTAGTGGGGAATGAAAAACTGTTTTTT. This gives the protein CASSLSVVGNEKLFF.

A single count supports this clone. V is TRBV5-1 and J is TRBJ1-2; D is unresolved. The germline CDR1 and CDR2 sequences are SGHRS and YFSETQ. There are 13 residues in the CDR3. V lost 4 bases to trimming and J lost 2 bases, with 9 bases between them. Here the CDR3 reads CASSPDRNYGYTF. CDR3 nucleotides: TGCGCCAGCAGCCCTGACCGAAACTATGGCTACACCTTC. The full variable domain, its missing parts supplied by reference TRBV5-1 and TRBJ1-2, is KAGVTQTPRYLIKTRGQQVTLSCSPISGHRSVSWYQQTPGQGLQFLFEYFSETQRNKGNFPGRFSGRQFSNSRSEMNVSTLELGDSALYLCASSPDRNYGYTFGSGTRLTVV.

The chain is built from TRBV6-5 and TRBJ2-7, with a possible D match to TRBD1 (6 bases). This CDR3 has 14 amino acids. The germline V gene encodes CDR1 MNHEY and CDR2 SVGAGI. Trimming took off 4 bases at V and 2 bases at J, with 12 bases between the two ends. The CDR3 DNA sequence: TGTGCCAGCAGTTTAAGGACAGAACCCTACGAGCAGTACTTC. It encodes CASSLRTEPYEQYF.

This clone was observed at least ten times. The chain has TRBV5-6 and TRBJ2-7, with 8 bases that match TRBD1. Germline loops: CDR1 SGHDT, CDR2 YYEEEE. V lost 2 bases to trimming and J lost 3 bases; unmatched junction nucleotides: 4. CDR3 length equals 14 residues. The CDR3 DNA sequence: TGTGCCAGCAGCTTCCCAGGGGGCGTCTACGAGCAGTACTTC. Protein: CASSFPGGVYEQYF. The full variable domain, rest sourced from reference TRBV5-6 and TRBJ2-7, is DAGVTQSPTHLIKTRGQQVTLRCSPKSGHDTVSWYQQALGQGPQFIFQYYEEEERQRGNFPDRFSGHQFPNYSSELNVNALLLGDSALYLCASSFPGGVYEQYFGPGTRLTVT.

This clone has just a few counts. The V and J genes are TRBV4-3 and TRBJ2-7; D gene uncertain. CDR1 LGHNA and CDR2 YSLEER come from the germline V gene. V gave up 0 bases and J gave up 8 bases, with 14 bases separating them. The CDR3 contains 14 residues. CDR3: CASSQEGSVGQQYF. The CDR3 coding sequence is TGCGCCAGCAGCCAAGAAGGGTCGGTTGGGCAGCAGTACTTC.